The rows below give T cell receptor beta chains drawn from one sample of a study of T cells in severe cutaneous drug reactions. TCRdb re-called the multiplex PCR reads and catalogs CDR3 proteins one per entry, DNA excluded. This sample lists over 7,000 distinct CDR3 sequences; its ten largest clones have over 25%. What was sequenced was cells from a skin blister. These receptors were taken from a human donor with a severe cutaneous adverse drug reaction. The CDR3 runs from the conserved cysteine through the conserved F or W. A row's size may be missing; if present it is once, few, many or a size class.

CDR3	V	J	size
CASSVTHATDTQYF	TRBV28	TRBJ2-3	.
CASSLAVGGAYEQYF	TRBV5-1	TRBJ2-7	.
CASSLISGSYEQYF	TRBV7-2	TRBJ2-7	.
CSARGGQKVYEQYF	TRBV20-1	TRBJ2-7	.
CASMGTGYANTEAFF	TRBV27	TRBJ1-1	medium-sized
CASSEYETWGTEAFF	TRBV25-1	TRBJ1-1	.
CASSQVFGTSMGELFF	TRBV4-2	TRBJ2-2	.
CASSSPLLAGGPRQYF	TRBV27	TRBJ2-3	.
CASSFPWQGSYGYTF	TRBV28	TRBJ1-2	.
CSAGDEFYEQYF	TRBV20-1	TRBJ2-7	.
CAWSLVGFGYEQYF	TRBV30	TRBJ2-7	.
CATSRYYPPRAQETQYF	TRBV15	TRBJ2-5	.
CASMGWGGDSGNTIYF	TRBV6-5	TRBJ1-3	.
CASSVKRERSGELFF	TRBV9	TRBJ2-2	.
CASSFGVGDGYTF	TRBV28	TRBJ1-2	.
CASSLGPSNEQFF	TRBV13	TRBJ2-1	.
CASNRDNSYEQYF	TRBV5-1	TRBJ2-7	medium-sized
CASSFSLSPDTQYF	TRBV12-3/TRBV12-4	TRBJ2-3	.
CASSVASDSYEQYF	TRBV5-1	TRBJ2-7	.
CASSLVLGAIYGYTF	TRBV5-4	TRBJ1-2	.
CATHRVGDSQPQHF	TRBV19	TRBJ1-5	.
CASSYGQGSSYEQYF	TRBV6-5	TRBJ2-7	.
CASSSGLNSGNTIYF	TRBV27	TRBJ1-3	.
CASRRSGSSYNEQFF	TRBV6-2/TRBV6-3	TRBJ2-1	.
CASNPLLGDTQYF	TRBV27	TRBJ2-3	.
CASSNGQGGNTEAFF	TRBV19	TRBJ1-1	.